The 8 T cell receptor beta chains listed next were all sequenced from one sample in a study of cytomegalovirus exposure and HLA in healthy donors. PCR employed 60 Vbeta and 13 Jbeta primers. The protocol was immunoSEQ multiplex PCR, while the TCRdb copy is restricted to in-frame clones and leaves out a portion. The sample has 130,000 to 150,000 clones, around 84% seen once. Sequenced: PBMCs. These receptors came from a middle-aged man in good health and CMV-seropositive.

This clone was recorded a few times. CDR3 sequence: CSARDLLEEFF. The CDR3 coding sequence is TGCAGTGCTAGAGACTTGCTAGAGGAGTTCTTC. V gene TRBV20-1 combines with J gene TRBJ2-1; D unclear. The CDR3 loop spans 11 amino acids. From germline, CDR1 is DFQATT and CDR2 SNEGSKA (reference sequence). The V gene lost 0 bases and the J gene lost 14 bases, with 11 bases spanning the gap.

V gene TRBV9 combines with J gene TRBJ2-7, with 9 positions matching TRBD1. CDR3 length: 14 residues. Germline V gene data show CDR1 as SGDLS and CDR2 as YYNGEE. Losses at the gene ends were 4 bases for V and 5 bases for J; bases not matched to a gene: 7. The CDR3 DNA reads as TGTGCCAGCAGCACGGGACAGGGTGGCGACGAGCAGTACTTC. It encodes CASSTGQGGDEQYF.

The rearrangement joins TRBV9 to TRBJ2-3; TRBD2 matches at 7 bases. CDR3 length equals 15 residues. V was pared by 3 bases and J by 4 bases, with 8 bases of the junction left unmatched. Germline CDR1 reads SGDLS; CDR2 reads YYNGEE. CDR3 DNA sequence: TGTGCCAGCAGCGCACGGGAGGCCCTCGCAGATACGCAGTATTTT. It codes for CASSAREALADTQYF.

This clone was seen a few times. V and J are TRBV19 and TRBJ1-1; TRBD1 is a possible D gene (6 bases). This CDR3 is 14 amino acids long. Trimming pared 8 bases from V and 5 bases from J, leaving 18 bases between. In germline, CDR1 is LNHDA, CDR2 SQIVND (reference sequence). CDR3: CASRGTGLTTEAFF. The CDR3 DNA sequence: TGTGCCAGTCGCGGTACAGGGCTAACGACTGAAGCTTTCTTT.

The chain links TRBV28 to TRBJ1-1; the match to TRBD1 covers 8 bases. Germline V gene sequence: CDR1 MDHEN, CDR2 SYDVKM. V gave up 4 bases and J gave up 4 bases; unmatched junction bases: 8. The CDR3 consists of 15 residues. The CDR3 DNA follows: TGTGCCAGCAGTTCGGTGGACAGGGCGGGCACTGAAGCTTTCTTT. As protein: CASSSVDRAGTEAFF. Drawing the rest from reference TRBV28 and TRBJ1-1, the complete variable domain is DVKVTQSSRYLVKRTGEKVFLECVQDMDHENMFWYRQDPGLGLRLIYFSYDVKMKEKGDIPEGYSVSREKKERFSLILESASTNQTSMYLCASSSVDRAGTEAFFGQGTRLTVV.

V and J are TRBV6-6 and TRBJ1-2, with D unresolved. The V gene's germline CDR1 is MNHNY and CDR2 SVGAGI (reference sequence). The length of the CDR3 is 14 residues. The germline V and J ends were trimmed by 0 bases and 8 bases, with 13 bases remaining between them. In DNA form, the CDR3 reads TGTGCCAGCAGTTACTCGGTTGGGGAGGACGGCTACACCTTC. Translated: CASSYSVGEDGYTF.

Written as DNA, the CDR3 is TGTGCCAGCAGCTTATCGACAGGGTCTGGAGAGACCCAGTACTTC. Amino acids: CASSLSTGSGETQYF. The chain combines TRBV7-9 with TRBJ2-5; 7 bases align to TRBD1. Germline CDR1 and CDR2: SEHNR and FQNEAQ (reference sequence). V shed 2 bases and J 4 bases; nucleotides not matched to a gene: 7. The CDR3 is 15 amino acids. The complete variable domain, with remaining parts taken from reference TRBV7-9 and TRBJ2-5, reads DTGVSQNPRHKITKRGQNVTFRCDPISEHNRLYWYRQTLGQGPEFLTYFQNEAQLEKSRLLSDRFSAERPKGSFSTLEIQRTEQGDSAMYLCASSLSTGSGETQYFGPGTRLLVL.

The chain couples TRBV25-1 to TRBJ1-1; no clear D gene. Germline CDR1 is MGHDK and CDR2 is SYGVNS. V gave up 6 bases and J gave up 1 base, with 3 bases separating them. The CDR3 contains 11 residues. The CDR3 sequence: CASRRNTEAFF. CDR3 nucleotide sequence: TGTGCCAGCAGGAGGAACACTGAAGCTTTCTTT.